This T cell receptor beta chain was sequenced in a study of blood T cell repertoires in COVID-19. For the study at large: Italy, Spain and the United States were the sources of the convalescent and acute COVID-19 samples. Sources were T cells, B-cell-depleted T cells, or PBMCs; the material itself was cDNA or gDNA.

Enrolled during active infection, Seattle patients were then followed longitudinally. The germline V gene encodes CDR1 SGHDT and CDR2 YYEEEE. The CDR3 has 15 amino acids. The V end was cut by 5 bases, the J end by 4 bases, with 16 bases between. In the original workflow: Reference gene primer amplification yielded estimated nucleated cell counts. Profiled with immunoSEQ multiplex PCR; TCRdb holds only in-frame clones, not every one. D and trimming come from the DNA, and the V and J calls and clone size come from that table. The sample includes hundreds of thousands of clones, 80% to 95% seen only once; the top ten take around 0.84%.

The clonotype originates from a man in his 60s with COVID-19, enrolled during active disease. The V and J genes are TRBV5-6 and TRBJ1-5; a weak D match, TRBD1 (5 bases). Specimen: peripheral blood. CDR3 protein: CASRRGVGSNQPQHF. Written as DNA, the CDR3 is TGTGCCAGCAGACGGGGGGTGGGCTCAAATCAGCCCCAGCATTTT.